These 19 T cell receptor beta chains share one sample of origin, sequenced in a study of T cells and Merkel cell carcinoma outcomes. The method was immunoSEQ multiplex PCR; TCRdb's version includes in-frame clones alone and lacks a portion of them. The sample lists 6,500 to 7,500 clones, less than 95% occurring once. Source material: tumor tissue from Merkel cell carcinoma. All receptors come from a human donor with Merkel cell carcinoma.

To note about this clone: The same CDR3 arises from other DNA sequences in this sample as well. This chain links TRBV20-1 with TRBJ1-2; D remains unclear. The CDR3 totals 10 residues. V was trimmed by 6 bases and J by 6 bases, leaving 8 bases between them. Germline lookup yields CDR1 DFQATT and CDR2 SNEGSKA (reference sequence). CDR3 amino acids: CSAREDGYTF. The DNA for the CDR3 is TGCAGTGCGCGGGAGGATGGCTACACCTTC.

The rearrangement joins TRBV7-2 to TRBJ1-2; a possible D gene is TRBD1 (5 bases). CDR1 SGHTA and CDR2 FQGNSA come from the germline V gene. CDR3 length equals 15 residues. V lost 3 bases to trimming and J lost 2 bases, with 13 bases between them. DNA of the CDR3: TGTGCCAGCAGCTTTCCAGGGAGTTCCAACTATGGCTACACCTTC. Encoded protein: CASSFPGSSNYGYTF.

The J gene is TRBJ2-3, the V gene TRBV25-1; D is unclear. The CDR3 covers 15 residues. The germline V and J ends were trimmed by 2 bases and 0 bases, with 9 bases remaining between them. CDR1 is MGHDK and CDR2 is SYGVNS in the germline V gene. CDR3 residues: CASSEQESSTDTQYF. CDR3 DNA sequence: TGTGCCAGCAGTGAACAGGAGTCTAGCACAGATACGCAGTATTTT.

The V gene is TRBV4-1, the J gene TRBJ2-2, with D unresolved. CDR1 and CDR2 (germline): MGHRA, YSYEKL. V was cut by 4 bases and J by 6 bases, with 12 bases left in between. CDR3 length: 14 amino acids. CDR3 amino acids: CASSPIRTSGELFF. The CDR3 DNA follows: TGCGCCAGCAGCCCCATAAGAACATCCGGGGAGCTGTTTTTT.

This clone appeared once. Relative to the germline gene, one junction end is altered; a read error may explain this. The rearrangement uses TRBV7-7 and TRBJ2-5; the match to TRBD1 covers 7 bases. There are 16 residues in the CDR3. Per germline, CDR1 SSHAT and CDR2 FNYEAQ (reference sequence). The CDR3 sequence: CASSPDTKTGVETQYF. CDR3 sequence (DNA): TGTGCTAGCAGCCCGGACACTAAAACAGGGGTGGAGACCCAGTACTTC.

The rearrangement joins TRBV7-2 to TRBJ1-1; no definite D call. CDR3 length: 12 residues. V lost 2 bases, J lost 2 bases, and 3 bases lay in between. Germline CDR1 is SGHTA and CDR2 is FQGNSA. The CDR3 DNA reads as TGTGCCAGCAGCTTACATAACACTGAAGCTTTCTTT. This sequence encodes CASSLHNTEAFF.

The chain has TRBV30 and TRBJ1-6; D may be TRBD1 (5 bases). The germline gives CDR1 GTSNPN, CDR2 SVGIG (reference sequence). CDR3 length: 13 residues. Trimming cost V 1 base and J 7 bases, with 8 bases left between them. This CDR3 reads CAWSAGQNSPLHF. The CDR3 nucleotides read TGTGCCTGGAGTGCGGGGCAGAATTCACCCCTCCACTTT.

The V gene is TRBV19, the J gene TRBJ2-3, with D maybe TRBD2 (6 bases). Germline CDR1 and CDR2: LNHDA and SQIVND (reference sequence). Trimming cost V 3 bases and J 4 bases, with 11 bases left between them. The CDR3 has 14 amino acids. DNA of the CDR3: TGTGCCAGTAGTATCTCGCGGGGCGCAGATACGCAGTATTTT. It is translated as CASSISRGADTQYF.

J is TRBJ2-2 and V is TRBV5-1, with 7 nucleotides matching TRBD2. The CDR3 contains 12 residues. The germline CDR1 and CDR2 sequences are SGHRS and YFSETQ. V lost 7 bases and J lost 6; bases outside the gene matches: 3. CDR3 loop: CASGGDAGELFF. DNA for the CDR3: TGCGCCAGCGGGGGGGACGCCGGGGAGCTGTTTTTT.

This rearrangement joins TRBV7-9 to TRBJ1-4; 9 nucleotides agree with TRBD1. The CDR3 has 15 amino acids. Germline values: CDR1 SEHNR, CDR2 FQNEAQ (reference sequence). V shed 6 bases and J 2 bases; nucleotides not matched to a gene: 4. The CDR3 region is CASSLTGGTNEKLFF. DNA for the CDR3: TGTGCCAGCAGTCTCACAGGGGGCACTAATGAAAAACTGTTTTTT. Full variable domain (outside the CDR3, taken from reference TRBV7-9 and TRBJ1-4): DTGVSQNPRHKITKRGQNVTFRCDPISEHNRLYWYRQTLGQGPEFLTYFQNEAQLEKSRLLSDRFSAERPKGSFSTLEIQRTEQGDSAMYLCASSLTGGTNEKLFFGSGTQLSVL.

The chain joins TRBV5-1 to TRBJ1-6; D unclear. V was pared by 0 bases and J by 1 base, with 2 bases between. CDR1 is SGHRS and CDR2 is YFSETQ in the germline V gene. This CDR3 has 14 amino acids. The CDR3 loop reads CASSLESYNSPLHF. The CDR3 coding sequence is TGCGCCAGCAGCTTGGAATCCTATAATTCACCCCTCCACTTT.

The rearrangement joins TRBV2 to TRBJ2-4; TRBD2 matches at 9 bases. Germline lookup yields CDR1 SNHLY and CDR2 FYNNEI. This CDR3 has 17 residues. J was trimmed by 2 bases and V by 2 bases; bases with no gene match: 7. The CDR3 protein is CASSERLAGGPKNIQYF. The CDR3 nucleotides read TGTGCCAGCAGTGAAAGGTTGGCGGGGGGGCCCAAAAACATTCAGTACTTC.

The CDR3 loop reads CASSEGDLGGTQYF. The CDR3 coding sequence is TGTGCCAGCAGTGAAGGTGACCTAGGGGGGACCCAGTACTTC. The chain uses TRBV25-1 and TRBJ2-5, with a possible D match to TRBD1 (6 bases). V gave up 2 bases and J gave up 7 bases, with 14 bases separating them. Germline CDR1 and CDR2: MGHDK and SYGVNS. The CDR3 consists of 14 residues.

CDR3 in amino acids: CASSQDRETQYF. As DNA, the CDR3 is TGTGCCAGCAGCCAGGATCGGGAGACCCAGTACTTC. The chain recombines TRBV5-4 with TRBJ2-5; no definite D call. Germline values: CDR1 SGHNT, CDR2 YYREEE (reference sequence). V lost 4 bases, J lost 5 bases, and 9 bases lay in between. The CDR3 is 12 residues long.

The CDR3 region has the DNA TGTGCCAGCAGTCCCCAGGGGAGTCAGCAGTACTTC. Translating it yields CASSPQGSQQYF. The chain joins TRBV6-5 to TRBJ2-7; TRBD1 might be the D (6 bases). Germline-derived CDR1 and CDR2 are MNHEY and SVGAGI. With 5 bases removed from V and 8 bases from J, the gap between germline ends came to 13 bases. The CDR3 consists of 12 residues.

The chain joins TRBV6-4 to TRBJ2-3; the match to TRBD1 covers 7 bases. The V and J ends lost 6 bases and 1 base, in that order; junction bases with no gene match: 1. This CDR3 has 13 amino acids. Per germline, CDR1 MRHNA and CDR2 SNTAGT. This CDR3 reads CASSQGGTDTQYF. The CDR3 DNA sequence: TGTGCCAGCAGCCAGGGGGGCACAGATACGCAGTATTTT.

The chain is built from TRBV19 and TRBJ2-5; TRBD1 agrees at 10 bases. With the DNA end fitting TRBJ2-7 better, the J assignment may be wrong. CDR1 and CDR2 from the germline V gene are LNHDA and SQIVND (reference sequence). CDR3 length: 14 residues. The DNA for the CDR3 is TGTGCCAGTAGTCCCAGGGACAGGGGTGCCGAGCAGTACTTC. Its translation: CASSPRDRGAEQYF.

V and J are TRBV5-1 and TRBJ1-3; 9 bases line up with TRBD1. From germline, CDR1 is SGHRS and CDR2 YFSETQ. This CDR3 spans 16 amino acids. Losses at the gene ends were 0 bases for V and 2 bases for J; bases not matched to a gene: 3. Here the CDR3 reads CASSLADRGTGNTIYF. In DNA form, the CDR3 reads TGCGCCAGCAGCTTGGCGGACAGGGGAACTGGAAACACCATATATTTT.

This rearrangement joins TRBV4-3 to TRBJ2-4; 9 nucleotides match TRBD1. V trimming: 2 bases; J trimming: 11 bases; junction bases outside the gene matches: 4. Germline loops: CDR1 LGHNA, CDR2 YSLEER. CDR3 length: 13 residues. The DNA of the CDR3 is TGCGCCAGCAGCCAAACCCGACAGGGGGTTCAGTACTTC. It specifies CASSQTRQGVQYF.